The entry below describes one T cell receptor beta chain. The sample originates from a study of cytomegalovirus exposure and HLA in healthy donors. Trimming removed 4 bases from V and 2 bases from J, with 11 bases in between. In germline, CDR1 is SQVTM, CDR2 ANQGSEA. CDR3 length: 14 amino acids. 60 Vbeta and 13 Jbeta primers were used in PCR. This table comes from immunoSEQ multiplex PCR, and its TCRdb copy is limited to in-frame clones, with some not included. The sample has 100,000 or so clones, over 65% seen once. Sequencing input: PBMCs. The clonotype was recovered from a man aged 40-55 years in good health and CMV-seropositive. V is TRBV29-1 and J is TRBJ2-2; maybe TRBD2 (6 bases). The CDR3 is CSVVTSANTGELFF. In nucleotides, the CDR3 is TGCAGCGTTGTGACTAGTGCCAACACCGGGGAGCTGTTTTTT.